Following are 4 T cell receptor beta chains from one sample sequenced in a study of T-cell reconstitution after alpha-beta-depleted transplantation in children. The TCRbeta library was prepared with unique molecular identifiers. TCRdb fed the PCR reads into MiXCR, producing one record per CDR3 protein. This table holds 300,000 or so distinct CDR3 sequences, 9.9% found once. Sequencing used PBMCs from the stem cell graft donor, obtained from the stem cell graft. The receptors here all came from a human donor who donated a stem cell graft to a child with SCID.

The chain recombines TRBV3-1 with TRBJ1-4; 9 bases agree with TRBD1. Looked up from germline, CDR1 is LGHDT and CDR2 is YNNKEL (reference sequence). This CDR3 contains 15 residues. The V gene end was trimmed by 0 bases and the J gene end by 10 bases; junction bases not matched to a gene: 6. The CDR3 region has the DNA TGTGCCAGCAGCCAAGAGGGGACAGGGTGGCGAAAACTGTTTTTT. It translates to CASSQEGTGWRKLFF.

This clonotype was observed at least ten times. V is TRBV29-1 and J is TRBJ2-3, with 8 bases lining up with TRBD2. Germline assignment: CDR1 SQVTM and CDR2 ANQGSEA. Trimming removed 6 bases from V and 5 bases from J; junction bases left unmatched: 7. The CDR3 sequence is 13 residues long. The CDR3 coding sequence is TGCAGCGTGGATCTGGGACTAGGAGATACGCAGTATTTT. Protein: CSVDLGLGDTQYF.

This clonotype has more than one count but fewer than ten. The chain has TRBV10-3 and TRBJ2-1; 10 positions agree with TRBD1. CDR3 length equals 14 residues. The V and J ends lost 4 bases and 9 bases, in that order; junction bases with no gene match: 6. Germline CDR1 is ENHRY and CDR2 is SYGVKD. Written as DNA, the CDR3 is TGTGCCATCAGTGTGGACAGGGGGAAAGTTGAGCAGTTCTTC. Translated, it gives CAISVDRGKVEQFF.

The rearrangement links TRBV7-6 to TRBJ2-2, with 10 bases matching TRBD2. J lost 6 bases, V lost 3 bases, and 4 bases had no gene match. There are 15 residues in the CDR3. CDR1 and CDR2 (germline): SGHVS, FNYEAQ. The CDR3 sequence is CASSFLAGDPGELFF. The CDR3 DNA follows: TGTGCCAGCAGCTTCCTAGCGGGGGACCCCGGGGAGCTGTTTTTT.